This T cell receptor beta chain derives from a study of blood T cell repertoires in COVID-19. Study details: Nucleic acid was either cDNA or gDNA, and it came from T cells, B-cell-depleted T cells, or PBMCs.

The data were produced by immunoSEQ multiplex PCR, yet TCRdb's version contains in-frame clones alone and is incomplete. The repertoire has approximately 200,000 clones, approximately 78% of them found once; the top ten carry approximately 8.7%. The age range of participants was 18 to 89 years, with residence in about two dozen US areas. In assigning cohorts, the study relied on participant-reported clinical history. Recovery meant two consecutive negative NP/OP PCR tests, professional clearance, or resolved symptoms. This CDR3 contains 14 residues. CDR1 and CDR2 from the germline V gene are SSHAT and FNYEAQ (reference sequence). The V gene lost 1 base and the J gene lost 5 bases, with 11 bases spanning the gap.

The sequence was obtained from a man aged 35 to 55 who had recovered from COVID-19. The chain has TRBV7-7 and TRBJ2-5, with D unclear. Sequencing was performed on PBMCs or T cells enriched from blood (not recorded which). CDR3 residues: CASSLGASFETQYF. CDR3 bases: TGTGCCAGCAGCTTAGGGGCCTCCTTTGAGACCCAGTACTTC.